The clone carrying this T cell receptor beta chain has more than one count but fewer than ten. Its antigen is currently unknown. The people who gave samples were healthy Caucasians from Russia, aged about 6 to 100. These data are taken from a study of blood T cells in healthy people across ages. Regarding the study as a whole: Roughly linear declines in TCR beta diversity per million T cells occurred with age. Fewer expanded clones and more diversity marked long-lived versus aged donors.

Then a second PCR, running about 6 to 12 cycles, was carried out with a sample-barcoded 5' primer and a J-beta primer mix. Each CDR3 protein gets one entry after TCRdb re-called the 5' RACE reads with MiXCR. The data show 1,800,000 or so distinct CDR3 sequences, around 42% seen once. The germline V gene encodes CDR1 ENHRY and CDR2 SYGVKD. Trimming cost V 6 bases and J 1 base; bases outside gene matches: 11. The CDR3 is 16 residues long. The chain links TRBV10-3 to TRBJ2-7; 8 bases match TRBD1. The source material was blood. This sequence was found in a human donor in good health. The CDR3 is CAISPSGDRPSYEQYF. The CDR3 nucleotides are TGTGCCATCAGCCCTTCCGGGGACAGGCCATCCTACGAGCAGTACTTC.